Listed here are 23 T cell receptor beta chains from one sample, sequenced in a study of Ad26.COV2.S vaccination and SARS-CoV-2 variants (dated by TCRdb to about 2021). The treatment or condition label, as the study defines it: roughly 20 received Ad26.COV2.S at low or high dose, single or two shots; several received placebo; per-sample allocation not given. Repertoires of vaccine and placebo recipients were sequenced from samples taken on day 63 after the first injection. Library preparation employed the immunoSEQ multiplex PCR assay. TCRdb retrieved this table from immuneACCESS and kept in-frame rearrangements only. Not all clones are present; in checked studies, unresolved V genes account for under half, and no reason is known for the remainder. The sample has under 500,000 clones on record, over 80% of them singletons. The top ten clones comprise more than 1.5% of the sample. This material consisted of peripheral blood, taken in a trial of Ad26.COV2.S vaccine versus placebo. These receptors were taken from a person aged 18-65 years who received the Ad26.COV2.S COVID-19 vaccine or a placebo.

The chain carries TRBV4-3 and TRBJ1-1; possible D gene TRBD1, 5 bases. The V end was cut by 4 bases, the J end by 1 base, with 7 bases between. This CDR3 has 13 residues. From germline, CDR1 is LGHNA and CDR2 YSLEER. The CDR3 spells CASSLGGNTEAFF. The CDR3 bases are TGCGCCAGCAGCCTCGGGGGGAACACTGAAGCTTTCTTT.

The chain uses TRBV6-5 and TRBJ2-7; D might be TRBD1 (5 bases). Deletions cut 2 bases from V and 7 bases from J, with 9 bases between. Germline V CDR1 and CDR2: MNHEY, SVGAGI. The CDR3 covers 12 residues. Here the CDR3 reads CASSYQGEEQYF. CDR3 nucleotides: TGTGCCAGCAGTTACCAGGGTGAAGAGCAGTACTTC.

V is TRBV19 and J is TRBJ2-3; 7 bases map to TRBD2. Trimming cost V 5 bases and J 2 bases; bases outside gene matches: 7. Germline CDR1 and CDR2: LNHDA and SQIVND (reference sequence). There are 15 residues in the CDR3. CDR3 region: CASSVGTTYTDTQYF. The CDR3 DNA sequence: TGTGCCAGTAGTGTAGGGACTACCTACACAGATACGCAGTATTTT.

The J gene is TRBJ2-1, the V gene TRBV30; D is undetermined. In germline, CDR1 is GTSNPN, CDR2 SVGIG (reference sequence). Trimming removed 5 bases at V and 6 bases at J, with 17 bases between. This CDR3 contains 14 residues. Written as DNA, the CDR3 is TGTGCCTGGGCCTCCTTGGTCCTGGGCAATGAGCAGTTCTTC. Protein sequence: CAWASLVLGNEQFF.

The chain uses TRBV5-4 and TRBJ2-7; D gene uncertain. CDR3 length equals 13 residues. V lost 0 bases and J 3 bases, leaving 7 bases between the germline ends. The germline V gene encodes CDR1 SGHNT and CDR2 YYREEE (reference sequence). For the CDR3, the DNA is TGTGCCAGCAGCTTGGATCAGAACTACGAGCAGTACTTC. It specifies CASSLDQNYEQYF.

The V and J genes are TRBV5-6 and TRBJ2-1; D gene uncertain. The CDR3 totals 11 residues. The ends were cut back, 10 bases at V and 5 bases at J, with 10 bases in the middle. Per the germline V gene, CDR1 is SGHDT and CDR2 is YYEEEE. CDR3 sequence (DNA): TGTGCCGGATCAAAGGACAATGAGCAGTTCTTC. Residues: CAGSKDNEQFF.

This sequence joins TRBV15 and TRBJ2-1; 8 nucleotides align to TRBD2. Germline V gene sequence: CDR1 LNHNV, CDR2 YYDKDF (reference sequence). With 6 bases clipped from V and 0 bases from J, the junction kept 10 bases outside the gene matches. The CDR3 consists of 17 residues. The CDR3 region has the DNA TGTGCCACCAGTACGACCATAAGCGGGAGCTCCTACAATGAGCAGTTCTTC. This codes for CATSTTISGSSYNEQFF.

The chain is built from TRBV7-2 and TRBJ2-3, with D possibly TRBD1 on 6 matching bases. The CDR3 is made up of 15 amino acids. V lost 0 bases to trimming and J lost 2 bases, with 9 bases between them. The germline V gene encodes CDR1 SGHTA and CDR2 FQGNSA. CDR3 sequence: CASSLAGAHTDTQYF. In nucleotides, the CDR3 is TGTGCCAGCAGCTTAGCGGGGGCTCACACAGATACGCAGTATTTT.

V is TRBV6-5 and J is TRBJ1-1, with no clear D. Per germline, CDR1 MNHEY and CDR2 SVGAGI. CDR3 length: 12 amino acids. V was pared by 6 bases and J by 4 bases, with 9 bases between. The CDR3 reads CASSLSGTEAFF. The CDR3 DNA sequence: TGTGCCAGCAGCCTCTCGGGCACTGAAGCTTTCTTT.

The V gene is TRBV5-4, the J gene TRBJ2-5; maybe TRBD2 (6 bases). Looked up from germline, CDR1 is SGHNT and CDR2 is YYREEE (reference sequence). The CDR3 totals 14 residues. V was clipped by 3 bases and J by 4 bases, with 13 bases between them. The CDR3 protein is CASSWGETLETQYF. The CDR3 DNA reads TGTGCCAGCAGCTGGGGGGAGACCTTAGAGACCCAGTACTTC.

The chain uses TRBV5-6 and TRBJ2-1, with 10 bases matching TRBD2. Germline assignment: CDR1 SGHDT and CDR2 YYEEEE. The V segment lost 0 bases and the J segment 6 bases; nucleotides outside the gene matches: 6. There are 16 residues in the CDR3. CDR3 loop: CASSLVVLAGLNEQFF. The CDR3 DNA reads TGTGCCAGCAGCTTGGTCGTACTAGCGGGGCTCAATGAGCAGTTCTTC.

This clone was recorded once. The CDR3 DNA sequence: TGTGCCAGCAGTTTGCAGGGCTGGAGTTCACCCCTCCACTTT. Amino acids: CASSLQGWSSPLHF. The chain employs TRBV27 and TRBJ1-6; D is possibly TRBD1 (5 bases). The V gene's germline CDR1 is MNHEY and CDR2 SMNVEV (reference sequence). With 3 bases removed from V and 9 bases from J, the gap between germline ends came to 12 bases. The CDR3 covers 14 residues.

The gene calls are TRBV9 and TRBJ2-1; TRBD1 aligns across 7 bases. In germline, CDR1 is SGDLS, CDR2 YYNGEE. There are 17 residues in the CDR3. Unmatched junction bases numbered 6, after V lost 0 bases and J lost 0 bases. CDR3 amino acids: CASSVAGRGSSYNEQFF. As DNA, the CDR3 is TGTGCCAGCAGCGTAGCGGGCAGGGGGAGCTCCTACAATGAGCAGTTCTTC.

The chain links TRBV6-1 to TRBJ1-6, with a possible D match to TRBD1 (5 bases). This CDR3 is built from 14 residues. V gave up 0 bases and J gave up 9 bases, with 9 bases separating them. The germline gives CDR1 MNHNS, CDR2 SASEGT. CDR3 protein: CASSEAGGISPLHF. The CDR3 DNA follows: TGTGCCAGCAGTGAAGCTGGGGGAATTTCACCCCTCCACTTT.

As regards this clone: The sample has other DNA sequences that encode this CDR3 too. CDR3 residues: CASSSSGGYEQYF. The CDR3 region has the DNA TGTGCCAGTAGTTCCTCCGGGGGCTACGAGCAGTACTTC. The chain links TRBV19 to TRBJ2-7, with TRBD2 as a possible D gene (6 bases). Trimming left V 5 bases short and J 3 bases short, with 11 bases between. CDR3 size: 13 residues. Germline V gene sequence: CDR1 LNHDA, CDR2 SQIVND (reference sequence).

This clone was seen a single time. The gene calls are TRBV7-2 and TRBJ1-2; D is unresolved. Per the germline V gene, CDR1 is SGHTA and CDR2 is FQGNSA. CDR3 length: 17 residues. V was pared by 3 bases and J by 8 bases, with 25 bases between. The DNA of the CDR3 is TGTGCCAGCAGCTTGTCCCTCAAGATCGCGGGAGGTTGGGGCTACACCTTC. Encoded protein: CASSLSLKIAGGWGYTF.

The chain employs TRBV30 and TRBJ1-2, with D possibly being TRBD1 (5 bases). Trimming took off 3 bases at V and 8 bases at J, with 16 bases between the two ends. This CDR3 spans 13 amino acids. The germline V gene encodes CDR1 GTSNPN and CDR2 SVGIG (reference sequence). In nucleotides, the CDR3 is TGTGCCTGGAGATATTCAGGGATAGGCGGCTACACCTTC. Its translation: CAWRYSGIGGYTF.

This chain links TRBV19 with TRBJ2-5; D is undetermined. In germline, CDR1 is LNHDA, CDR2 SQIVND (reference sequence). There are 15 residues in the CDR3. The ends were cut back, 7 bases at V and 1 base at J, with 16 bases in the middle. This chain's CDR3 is CASTQGPQVQETQYF. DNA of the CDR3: TGTGCCAGTACTCAAGGCCCGCAGGTCCAAGAGACCCAGTACTTC.

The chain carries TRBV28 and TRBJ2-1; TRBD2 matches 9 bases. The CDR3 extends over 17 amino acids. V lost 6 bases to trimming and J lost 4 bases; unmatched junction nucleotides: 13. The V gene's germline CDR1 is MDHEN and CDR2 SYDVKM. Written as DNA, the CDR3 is TGTGCCAGCAGCATAAGGGTAGCGGGGGCCCTATACAATGAGCAGTTCTTC. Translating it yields CASSIRVAGALYNEQFF.

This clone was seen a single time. CDR3 in DNA: TGTGCCAGCAGTTACCTACACACCGGGGAGCTGTTTTTT. Translation: CASSYLHTGELFF. The chain carries TRBV6-6 and TRBJ2-2, with no clear D. CDR3 length: 13 residues. V shed 2 bases and J shed 3 bases, with 4 bases lying between them. CDR1 MNHNY and CDR2 SVGAGI come from the germline V gene (reference sequence).

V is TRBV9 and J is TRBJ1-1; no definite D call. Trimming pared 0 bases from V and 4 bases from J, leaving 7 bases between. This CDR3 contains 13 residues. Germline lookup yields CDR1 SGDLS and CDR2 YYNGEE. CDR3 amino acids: CASSVGWSTEAFF. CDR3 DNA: TGTGCCAGCAGCGTAGGGTGGAGCACTGAAGCTTTCTTT.

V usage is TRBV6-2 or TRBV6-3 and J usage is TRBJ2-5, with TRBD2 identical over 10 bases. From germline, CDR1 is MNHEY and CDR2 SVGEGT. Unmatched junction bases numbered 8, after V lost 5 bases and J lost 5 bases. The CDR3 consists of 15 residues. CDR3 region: CASSPTSGPTETQYF. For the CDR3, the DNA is TGTGCCAGCAGTCCGACTAGCGGGCCGACGGAGACCCAGTACTTC.

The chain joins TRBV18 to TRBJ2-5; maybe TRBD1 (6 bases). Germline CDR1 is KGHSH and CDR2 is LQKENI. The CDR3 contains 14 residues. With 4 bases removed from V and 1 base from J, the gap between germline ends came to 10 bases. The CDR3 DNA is TGTGCCAGCTCACTACAGGACAGCCAAGAGACCCAGTACTTC. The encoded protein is CASSLQDSQETQYF.